The 31 T cell receptor beta chains below come from one sample, sequenced in a study of cytomegalovirus exposure and HLA in healthy donors. Amplification used 60 Vbeta primers and 13 Jbeta primers. This table comes from immunoSEQ multiplex PCR, and its TCRdb copy is limited to in-frame clones, with some not included. The sample lists 130,000 or so clones, 73% seen once, with less than 2.5% in the top ten. The sequenced sample was PBMCs. The receptors here all came from a woman between 35 and 50 years old in good health and CMV-seropositive.

CDR3 amino acids: CASCKTGGDGQPQHF. The CDR3 coding sequence is TGTGCCAGCTGTAAGACAGGGGGTGACGGTCAGCCCCAGCATTTT. The rearrangement links TRBV6-1 to TRBJ1-5; 9 positions agree with TRBD1. Germline loops: CDR1 MNHNS, CDR2 SASEGT. V trimming: 8 bases; J trimming: 6 bases; junction bases outside the gene matches: 11. The CDR3 runs 15 residues.

This chain connects TRBV9 to TRBJ2-7; TRBD1 matches 7 bases. The length of the CDR3 is 15 residues. The J segment lost 3 bases and the V segment lost 0 bases, leaving 6 bases of the junction unmatched. CDR1 is SGDLS, CDR2 YYNGEE, per germline. The CDR3 DNA follows: TGTGCCAGCAGCGTAGGATTACAGGGGATCTACGAGCAGTACTTC. This encodes CASSVGLQGIYEQYF. The full variable domain, completed using reference TRBV9 and TRBJ2-7, is DSGVTQTPKHLITATGQRVTLRCSPRSGDLSVYWYQQSLDQGLQFLIQYYNGEERAKGNILERFSAQQFPDLHSELNLSSLELGDSALYFCASSVGLQGIYEQYFGPGTRLTVT.

The CDR3 spells CASSLTVAGYNEQFF. CDR3 in DNA: TGCGCCAGCAGCTTGACGGTAGCGGGGTACAATGAGCAGTTCTTC. V gene TRBV5-1 combines with J gene TRBJ2-1, with 8 bases that match TRBD2. V trimming: 1 base; J trimming: 4 bases; junction bases outside the gene matches: 4. The CDR3 has 15 residues. Germline-derived CDR1 and CDR2 are SGHRS and YFSETQ. The whole variable domain, remainder taken from reference TRBV5-1 and TRBJ2-1, is KAGVTQTPRYLIKTRGQQVTLSCSPISGHRSVSWYQQTPGQGLQFLFEYFSETQRNKGNFPGRFSGRQFSNSRSEMNVSTLELGDSALYLCASSLTVAGYNEQFFGPGTRLTVL.

The chain links TRBV7-9 to TRBJ1-1; 10 bases are shared with TRBD1. Losses at the gene ends were 3 bases for V and 3 bases for J; bases not matched to a gene: 16. This CDR3 spans 19 amino acids. Germline V CDR1 and CDR2: SEHNR, FQNEAQ (reference sequence). Here the CDR3 reads CASSFRGPDRGHGDTEAFF. Written as DNA, the CDR3 is TGTGCCAGCAGCTTTAGAGGACCCGACAGGGGGCATGGGGACACTGAAGCTTTCTTT.

This clone appeared a few times. The CDR3 sequence is CASSPAGSSYNEQFF. The DNA of the CDR3 is TGTGCCAGCAGCCCAGCGGGGAGCTCCTACAATGAGCAGTTCTTC. This rearrangement joins TRBV4-2 to TRBJ2-1, with 7 nucleotides matching TRBD2. In germline, CDR1 is LGHNA, CDR2 YNFKEQ. V shed 4 bases, J shed 0 bases, and the junction held 3 bases outside the gene matches. The CDR3 length is 15 residues.

This rearrangement joins TRBV28 to TRBJ1-1; 9 nucleotides align to TRBD1. CDR3 length: 15 amino acids. With 6 bases clipped from V and 4 bases from J, the junction kept 9 bases outside the gene matches. The germline V gene has CDR1 MDHEN and CDR2 SYDVKM. The CDR3 region has the DNA TGTGCCAGCAGGTACACAGGGGGCGCCGGCACTGAAGCTTTCTTT. Amino acids: CASRYTGGAGTEAFF.

The rearrangement joins TRBV18 to TRBJ2-7; TRBD1 aligns across 9 bases. The germline CDR1 and CDR2 sequences are KGHSH and LQKENI. The CDR3 has 15 residues. V gave up 0 bases and J gave up 6 bases; unmatched junction bases: 6. CDR3 bases: TGTGCCAGCTCACCACCCGATACAGGGGGCAGCGAGCAGTACTTC. Translating gives CASSPPDTGGSEQYF. Together with reference TRBV18 and TRBJ2-7, the CDR3 gives the full variable domain: NAGVMQNPRHLVRRRGQEARLRCSPMKGHSHVYWYRQLPEEGLKFMVYLQKENIIDESGMPKERFSAEFPKEGPSILRIQQVVRGDSAAYFCASSPPDTGGSEQYFGPGTRLTVT.

The table lists this clone with a count of one. This sequence joins TRBV9 and TRBJ2-1; unclear D gene. This CDR3 comprises 15 residues. CDR1 and CDR2 from the germline V gene are SGDLS and YYNGEE. V was shortened by 0 bases and J by 2 bases, with 9 bases between the two germline ends. The CDR3 here is CASSVESGPYNEQFF. CDR3 nucleotides: TGTGCCAGCAGCGTAGAGTCTGGGCCCTACAATGAGCAGTTCTTC.

The rearrangement links TRBV19 to TRBJ1-3, with D perhaps TRBD1 (6 bases). Germline V gene data show CDR1 as LNHDA and CDR2 as SQIVND (reference sequence). The CDR3 sequence is 14 residues long. V dropped 4 bases and J dropped 4 bases, with 11 bases sitting between them. The CDR3: CASSSRTGGNTIYF. Written as DNA, the CDR3 is TGTGCCAGTAGTAGCCGCACAGGGGGAAACACCATATATTTT.

This chain links TRBV14 with TRBJ1-2; 9 bases are shared with TRBD1. In germline, CDR1 is SGHDN, CDR2 FVKESK. This CDR3 has 16 residues. With 4 bases clipped from V and 5 bases from J, the junction kept 11 bases outside the gene matches. The CDR3 sequence is CASSLRTGASQYGYTF. The DNA for the CDR3 is TGTGCCAGCAGCCTTCGGACAGGGGCGTCCCAATATGGCTACACCTTC.

The chain is built from TRBV6-5 and TRBJ1-6, with D perhaps matching TRBD1 (5 bases). CDR1 is MNHEY and CDR2 is SVGAGI in the germline V gene. Trimming removed 2 bases at V and 7 bases at J, with 15 bases between. The CDR3 runs 16 residues. CDR3: CASSYEPRVGNSPLHF. The CDR3 DNA sequence: TGTGCCAGCAGTTACGAGCCCAGGGTGGGGAATTCACCCCTCCACTTT.

The V and J genes are TRBV5-1 and TRBJ2-5, with TRBD1 as a possible D gene (6 bases). The CDR3 runs to 16 residues. Germline V gene lookup returns CDR1 SGHRS and CDR2 YFSETQ. V was pared by 0 bases and J by 4 bases, with 16 bases between. CDR3 DNA sequence: TGCGCCAGCAGCTTGGCTGGGGACAAGGGGAGAGAGACCCAGTACTTC. The encoded protein is CASSLAGDKGRETQYF.

Note on this clone: Relative to the germline gene, one junction end is altered; a read error may explain this. The J gene is TRBJ1-2, the V gene TRBV30; no clear D gene. The CDR3 covers 13 residues. Germline CDR1 reads GTSNPN; CDR2 reads SVGIG (reference sequence). For the CDR3, the DNA is TGTGCCTGGAGTGAATCGGAGTATTATGGCCACACCTTC. Amino acid sequence: CAWSESEYYGHTF.

This clone was detected only once. This chain connects TRBV10-3 to TRBJ2-1; 10 nucleotides align to TRBD1. CDR3 length: 13 residues. Germline-derived CDR1 and CDR2 are ENHRY and SYGVKD. J gave up 6 bases and V 11 bases, and 7 bases lay outside the gene matches. The CDR3 nucleotides are TGTGCCGTTGGGACAGGGGTTTTCAATGAGCAGTTCTTC. Translation gives CAVGTGVFNEQFF.

V is TRBV7-8 and J is TRBJ2-3, with 8 bases identical to TRBD1. CDR3 length equals 17 residues. CDR1 SGHVS and CDR2 FQNEAQ come from the germline V gene. V lost 1 base to trimming and J lost 2 bases; unmatched junction nucleotides: 8. CDR3 nucleotides: TGTGCCAGCAGCTTAGAGAGGACAGGGTACTTCACAGATACGCAGTATTTT. Translation: CASSLERTGYFTDTQYF.

The V gene is TRBV18, the J gene TRBJ1-5, with 7 bases aligning to TRBD1. The germline gives CDR1 KGHSH, CDR2 LQKENI. The CDR3 extends over 15 amino acids. Unmatched junction bases numbered 4, after V lost 3 bases and J lost 2 bases. The CDR3: CASSPETGGNQPQHF. The DNA of the CDR3 is TGTGCCAGCTCACCCGAAACAGGGGGCAATCAGCCCCAGCATTTT.

V is TRBV19 and J is TRBJ2-6, with 8 bases fitting TRBD1. There are 15 residues in the CDR3. The germline V gene encodes CDR1 LNHDA and CDR2 SQIVND (reference sequence). The V and J ends lost 3 bases and 2 bases, in that order; junction bases with no gene match: 0. The DNA of the CDR3 is TGTGCCAGTAGTATGACAGGGGCTGGGGCCAACGTCCTGACTTTC. Amino acid sequence: CASSMTGAGANVLTF.

The genes are TRBV7-9 and TRBJ2-1; 9 bases fit TRBD1. Per germline, CDR1 SEHNR and CDR2 FQNEAQ (reference sequence). The CDR3 is made up of 16 amino acids. The V gene end was trimmed by 4 bases and the J gene end by 9 bases; junction bases not matched to a gene: 13. The CDR3 bases are TGTGCCAGCAGCTCCCAGGCCGGGACAGGGAGCGGTGAGCAGTTCTTC. Its protein product is CASSSQAGTGSGEQFF.

The rearrangement uses TRBV7-2 and TRBJ2-7, with D hard to call. The length of the CDR3 is 13 residues. Per the germline V gene, CDR1 is SGHTA and CDR2 is FQGNSA. Trimming took off 5 bases at V and 5 bases at J, with 13 bases between the two ends. The CDR3 region is CASSPRRRDEQYF. CDR3 DNA sequence: TGTGCCAGCAGCCCCCGCAGGCGCGACGAGCAGTACTTC. Using reference TRBV7-2 and TRBJ2-7 for the parts outside the CDR3, the full variable domain is GAGVSQSPSNKVTEKGKDVELRCDPISGHTALYWYRQSLGQGLEFLIYFQGNSAPDKSGLPSDRFSAERTGGSVSTLTIQRTQQEDSAVYLCASSPRRRDEQYFGPGTRLTVT.

This rearrangement joins TRBV5-1 to TRBJ2-3; 10 bases match TRBD2. The CDR3 is made up of 15 amino acids. Trimming cost V 4 bases and J 0 bases; bases outside gene matches: 2. CDR1 and CDR2 from the germline V gene are SGHRS and YFSETQ. DNA for the CDR3: TGCGCCAGCAGCCCGACTAGCGGGAGCACAGATACGCAGTATTTT. Translated: CASSPTSGSTDTQYF.

This rearrangement joins TRBV5-4 to TRBJ2-3; D ambiguous. Looked up from germline, CDR1 is SGHNT and CDR2 is YYREEE (reference sequence). Between the trimmed V and J ends, which lost 0 bases and 1 base, there was a span of 6 bases. The CDR3 has 14 residues. The DNA of the CDR3 is TGTGCCAGCAGCTTGGCGCGTCGCACAGATACGCAGTATTTT. This translates into CASSLARRTDTQYF.

This chain connects TRBV28 to TRBJ2-6; unclear D gene. Germline CDR1 is MDHEN and CDR2 is SYDVKM. The V end lost 6 bases, the J end lost 0 bases, and 9 bases lay between the germline ends. The CDR3 loop spans 15 amino acids. The CDR3 region has the DNA TGTGCCAGCAGCCGCGCCTCCTCTGGGGCCAACGTCCTGACTTTC. Its translation is CASSRASSGANVLTF.

This sequence joins TRBV19 and TRBJ1-6; D uncertain. Trimming removed 3 bases from V and 7 bases from J, with 13 bases in between. The CDR3 runs 15 residues. Germline lookup yields CDR1 LNHDA and CDR2 SQIVND (reference sequence). CDR3 region: CASSMDRSLNSPLHF. CDR3 sequence (DNA): TGTGCCAGTAGTATGGATAGGAGCCTGAATTCACCCCTCCACTTT.

The chain is built from TRBV5-6 and TRBJ1-2; TRBD1 agrees at 7 bases. Germline V gene sequence: CDR1 SGHDT, CDR2 YYEEEE. There are 14 residues in the CDR3. V shed 4 bases, J shed 4 bases, and the junction held 7 bases outside the gene matches. The CDR3 nucleotides are TGTGCCAGCAGCCCTACGGGACAGCCCTATGGCTACACCTTC. It specifies CASSPTGQPYGYTF.

The V call is TRBV15, the J call TRBJ1-4; 9 bases line up with TRBD1. Germline assignment: CDR1 LNHNV and CDR2 YYDKDF (reference sequence). J gave up 8 bases and V 5 bases, and 6 bases lay outside the gene matches. The CDR3 has 14 residues. The CDR3 nucleotides read TGTGCCACCAGCTCCGGGACAGGGCACGAAAAACTGTTTTTT. As protein: CATSSGTGHEKLFF.

The chain couples TRBV13 to TRBJ1-1; 8 bases are shared with TRBD1. Looked up from germline, CDR1 is PRHDT and CDR2 is FYEKMQ (reference sequence). CDR3 length: 17 amino acids. J was trimmed by 4 bases and V by 2 bases; bases with no gene match: 12. The chain's CDR3 is CASSLRPQGAPGTEAFF. The CDR3 region has the DNA TGTGCCAGCAGCTTACGACCGCAGGGGGCGCCGGGCACTGAAGCTTTCTTT.

V usage is TRBV28 and J usage is TRBJ2-7; a possible D gene is TRBD2 (5 bases). V was pared by 8 bases and J by 2 bases, with 16 bases between. Germline CDR1 reads MDHEN; CDR2 reads SYDVKM. The CDR3 covers 14 residues. The DNA for the CDR3 is TGTGCCAGCCTCCGGCGGGCATATCCCTACGAGCAGTACTTC. It translates to CASLRRAYPYEQYF.

Notes on this clone: Germline is not matched at one junction end, which may reflect a read error. The rearrangement links TRBV4-1 to TRBJ1-2; TRBD1 agrees at 9 bases. The germline CDR1 and CDR2 sequences are MGHRA and YSYEKL. This CDR3 contains 15 residues. In DNA, the CDR3 is TGCGCCAGCAGCCAAGATAGGTCTGTACAGGGGGCCACCGCCTTC. It is translated as CASSQDRSVQGATAF.

This clone has more than one count but fewer than ten. This rearrangement joins TRBV7-9 to TRBJ1-3, with TRBD1 matching 10 bases. CDR1 is SEHNR, CDR2 FQNEAQ, per germline (reference sequence). V was clipped by 5 bases and J by 0 bases; unmatched bases: 4. This CDR3 comprises 16 residues. The CDR3 DNA reads as TGTGCCAGCAGCGAGACAGGGGGCCTCTCTGGAAACACCATATATTTT. This codes for CASSETGGLSGNTIYF.

V gene TRBV7-3 combines with J gene TRBJ1-1; possibly TRBD1 for D (5 bases). The germline V gene encodes CDR1 SGHTA and CDR2 FQGTGA. V was clipped by 5 bases and J by 5 bases, with 15 bases between them. The CDR3 length is 14 residues. In DNA, the CDR3 is TGTGCCAGCAGCCCAAGCGGGGGGGAGACTGAAGCTTTCTTT. Translated: CASSPSGGETEAFF.

The rearrangement links TRBV7-3 to TRBJ1-2; D is possibly TRBD1 (5 bases). There are 15 residues in the CDR3. Germline V gives CDR1 SGHTA, CDR2 FQGTGA. V lost 5 bases, J lost 0 bases, and 13 bases lay in between. CDR3 in DNA: TGTGCCAGCAGCCCTTCAGGGCCCACTAACTATGGCTACACCTTC. Encoded protein: CASSPSGPTNYGYTF.